The TCR beta chain under discussion was sequenced for a study of molecular identifiers for immune sequencing clone quantification. CDR1 and CDR2 (germline): MGHDK, SYGVNS. Trimming left V 7 bases short and J 5 bases short, with 11 bases between. CDR3 length: 12 residues. Libraries for naive CD8 T cells, which were made from approximately 20,000 to 980,000 sorted cells, drew on 10%, 30% or 50% of the RNA. Naive CD8 T cells were sorted, and the gate applied was CD8+CD4-CCR7+CD45RA+. TCRdb independently ran MiXCR on the PCR reads; one entry per CDR3 protein. The table records about 35,000 distinct CDR3 sequences, approximately 19% of them present only once. This clonotype came up many times.

This receptor was identified in a human donor in good health. Some libraries in this study had Jurkat cell RNA spiked in. This chain joins TRBV25-1 and TRBJ2-5; D perhaps matches TRBD1 (6 bases). The specimen was naive CD8+ T cells from blood, with Jurkat cell RNA spiked in. Subset here: FACS-sorted CD8+CD4-CCR7+CD45RA+ naive T cells. DNA of the CDR3: TGTGCCAGCACCCAGGGGATTGAGACCCAGTACTTC. Translating gives CASTQGIETQYF.